The clone carrying this T cell receptor beta chain was picked up a small number of times. Together with CD45RO+ cells, CCR7-negative CD45RA+ TemRA cells were included in CD8 memory. These data are taken from a study of shared clonotypes between healthy human individuals. The protocol was immunoSEQ multiplex PCR, while the TCRdb copy is restricted to in-frame clones and leaves out a portion. The sample has around 690,000 clones, less than 95% seen once. Germline assignment: CDR1 GTSNPN and CDR2 SVGIG (reference sequence). The V end lost 2 bases, the J end lost 3 bases, and 13 bases lay between the germline ends. This CDR3 is 14 amino acids long.

This sequence joins TRBV30 and TRBJ1-2, with no clear D. This clonotype was obtained from a man between 18 and 35 years old in good health. Some clones in this sample may be carry-over from other donors' samples. The sequencing sample was made of memory CD8+ T cells from PBMCs. Subset meaning: CD45RO+ cells pooled with CCR7-negative TemRA cells. The CDR3 DNA reads as TGTGCCTGGAGTTTCTCCGGGGAGGACTATGGCTACACCTTC. It specifies CAWSFSGEDYGYTF.